These 14 T cell receptor beta chains were sequenced from one sample in a study of naive and memory T cell subsets. Blood and skin TCR RNA was reverse transcribed with alpha and beta constant primers. TCRdb re-analysed the 5' RACE reads in MiXCR, keeping a single row per CDR3 protein. The data contain tens of thousands of distinct CDR3 sequences, less than 5% of them singletons. Whole-blood samples were approximately 2.6 ml of peripheral blood from healthy adult volunteers. The receptors stem from a male donor in good health.

This clonotype was recorded many times. The chain links TRBV10-2 to TRBJ2-7, with D perhaps matching TRBD2 (5 bases). CDR3 length equals 15 residues. V was cut by 0 bases and J by 0 bases, with 9 bases left in between. CDR1 and CDR2 from the germline V gene are WSHSY and SAAADI. The CDR3 DNA follows: TGCGCCAGCAGTGAGTCGTATGGGAGCTCCTACGAGCAGTACTTC. Protein product: CASSESYGSSYEQYF.

There are many counts of this clonotype. The CDR3 spells CASSLANRLNEQFF. The CDR3 DNA follows: TGCGCCAGCAGCTTGGCCAACAGGCTAAATGAGCAGTTCTTC. V usage is TRBV5-1 and J usage is TRBJ2-1, with D perhaps matching TRBD1 (5 bases). Between the trimmed V and J ends, which lost 0 bases and 7 bases, there was a span of 11 bases. This CDR3 comprises 14 residues. From germline, CDR1 is SGHRS and CDR2 YFSETQ.

This clonotype was recorded at least ten times. The chain uses TRBV7-3 and TRBJ2-1; D may be TRBD1 or TRBD2 (6 bases each). Germline V gene sequence: CDR1 SGHTA, CDR2 FQGTGA. Trimming left V 2 bases short and J 12 bases short, with 14 bases between. This CDR3 region has 13 residues. The CDR3 sequence is CASSLYGGTPQFF. The CDR3 coding sequence is TGTGCCAGCAGCTTATATGGCGGGACACCGCAGTTCTTC.

This clonotype has at least ten counts. The genes are TRBV7-9 and TRBJ2-7, with TRBD2 identical over 7 bases. Germline assignment: CDR1 SEHNR and CDR2 FQNEAQ (reference sequence). The CDR3 loop spans 15 amino acids. The V segment lost 3 bases and the J segment 6 bases; nucleotides outside the gene matches: 11. The CDR3 spells CASSFIETSRGEQYF. The DNA of the CDR3 is TGTGCCAGCAGCTTCATCGAGACTAGCCGGGGCGAGCAGTACTTC.

This clonotype was counted at least ten times. The chain has TRBV20-1 and TRBJ2-5; 12 nucleotides align to TRBD2. CDR3 length: 16 amino acids. V dropped 4 bases and J dropped 0; count of bases not matched to a gene: 6. Germline V gene lookup returns CDR1 DFQATT and CDR2 SNEGSKA (reference sequence). The CDR3 reads CSATSWTSGNQETQYF. Here the CDR3 DNA reads TGCAGTGCTACCTCATGGACTAGCGGGAACCAAGAGACCCAGTACTTC.

In its sample, this clonotype was seen many times. This chain connects TRBV5-1 to TRBJ2-7; D is unclear. The germline CDR1 and CDR2 sequences are SGHRS and YFSETQ. The CDR3 loop spans 11 amino acids. With 5 bases removed from V and 3 bases from J, the gap between germline ends came to 6 bases. For the CDR3, the DNA is TGCGCCAGCAGAGAAGGCTACGAGCAGTACTTC. This encodes CASREGYEQYF.

At least ten counts were recorded for this clonotype. The rearrangement uses TRBV19 and TRBJ2-5; no firm D call. CDR3 length equals 12 residues. Trimming removed 3 bases from V and 4 bases from J, with 6 bases in between. The germline V gene has CDR1 LNHDA and CDR2 SQIVND (reference sequence). As DNA, the CDR3 is TGTGCCAGTAGTATTATCGGAGAGACCCAGTACTTC. Translated, it gives CASSIIGETQYF.

This clonotype was seen repeatedly, ten times or more. The chain uses TRBV19 and TRBJ2-1, with 11 bases identical to TRBD2. The CDR3 contains 17 residues. The V gene's germline CDR1 is LNHDA and CDR2 SQIVND (reference sequence). V dropped 6 bases and J dropped 8; count of bases not matched to a gene: 15. This chain's CDR3 is CASRPSLLSGGVYEQFF. CDR3 in DNA: TGTGCCAGTAGGCCCTCTCTACTTAGCGGGGGGGTATATGAGCAGTTCTTC.

This chain links TRBV5-4 with TRBJ1-4, with a weak D call TRBD1 (5 bases). The CDR3 is made up of 15 amino acids. Looked up from germline, CDR1 is SGHNT and CDR2 is YYREEE (reference sequence). Trimming cost V 0 bases and J 8 bases, with 14 bases left between them. The CDR3 protein is CASSLAPGREEKLFF. Here the CDR3 DNA reads TGTGCCAGCAGCTTGGCTCCAGGGAGGGAGGAAAAACTGTTTTTT.

The V call is TRBV5-1, the J call TRBJ2-5; weak D call: TRBD1 (6 bases). CDR3 length equals 15 residues. Germline values: CDR1 SGHRS, CDR2 YFSETQ. With 2 bases removed from V and 4 bases from J, the gap between germline ends came to 15 bases. In DNA form, the CDR3 reads TGCGCCAGCAGCTTAACCGGGACAAGGGGAGAGACCCAGTACTTC. This gives the protein CASSLTGTRGETQYF.

At least ten counts were recorded for this clonotype. The chain couples TRBV20-1 to TRBJ2-1, with a weak D call TRBD1 (6 bases). Per the germline V gene, CDR1 is DFQATT and CDR2 is SNEGSKA (reference sequence). V was pared by 5 bases and J by 6 bases, with 17 bases between. The CDR3 contains 14 residues. CDR3 loop: CSAPDYLRGNEQFF. CDR3 coding DNA: TGCAGTGCTCCTGACTACCTCAGGGGCAATGAGCAGTTCTTC.

By share, this clonotype counts as medium-sized (0.01 to 0.1%). V is TRBV29-1 and J is TRBJ1-5; TRBD1 might be the D (5 bases). The CDR3 is 14 amino acids. Trimming stripped 6 bases from V and 3 bases from J, with 15 bases between. Germline assignment: CDR1 SQVTM and CDR2 ANQGSEA. For the CDR3, the DNA is TGCAGCGTACCGGGTTCAGGGTACAATCAGCCCCAGCATTTT. Its translation: CSVPGSGYNQPQHF. Looking up the rest from reference TRBV29-1 and TRBJ1-5 gives the full variable domain: SAVISQKPSRDICQRGTSLTIQCQVDSQVTMMFWYRQQPGQSLTLIATANQGSEATYESGFVIDKFPISRPNLTFSTLTVSNMSPEDSSIYLCSVPGSGYNQPQHFGDGTRLSIL.

This clonotype was detected many times. The DNA for the CDR3 is TGTGCCAGCAGTTACTCGAGGGACAGCTATGGCTACACCTTC. Residues: CASSYSRDSYGYTF. V is TRBV6-5 and J is TRBJ1-2; the match to TRBD1 covers 7 bases. CDR1 is MNHEY and CDR2 is SVGAGI in the germline V gene. CDR3 length equals 14 residues. V lost 0 bases and J lost 4; bases outside the gene matches: 2.

Ten or more counts support this clonotype. The rearrangement links TRBV9 to TRBJ2-7; weak D call: TRBD2 (6 bases). CDR3 size: 14 residues. The germline V and J ends were trimmed by 6 bases and 3 bases, with 16 bases remaining between them. The germline V gene has CDR1 SGDLS and CDR2 YYNGEE. CDR3 DNA sequence: TGTGCCAGCAATTCTGGGACTGGCGACTACGAGCAGTACTTC. It specifies CASNSGTGDYEQYF.